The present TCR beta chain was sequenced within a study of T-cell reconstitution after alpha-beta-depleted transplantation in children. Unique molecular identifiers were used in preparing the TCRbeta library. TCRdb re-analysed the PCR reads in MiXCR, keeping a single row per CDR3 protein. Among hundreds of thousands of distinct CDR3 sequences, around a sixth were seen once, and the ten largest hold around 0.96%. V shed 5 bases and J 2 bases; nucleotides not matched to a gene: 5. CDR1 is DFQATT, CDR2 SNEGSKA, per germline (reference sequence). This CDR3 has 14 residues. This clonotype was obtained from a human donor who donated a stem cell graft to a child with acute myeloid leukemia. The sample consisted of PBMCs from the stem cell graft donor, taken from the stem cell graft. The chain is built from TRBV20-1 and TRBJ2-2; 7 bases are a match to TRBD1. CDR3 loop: CSAPRQGNTGELFF. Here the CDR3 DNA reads TGCAGTGCTCCCAGACAGGGAAACACCGGGGAGCTGTTTTTT.